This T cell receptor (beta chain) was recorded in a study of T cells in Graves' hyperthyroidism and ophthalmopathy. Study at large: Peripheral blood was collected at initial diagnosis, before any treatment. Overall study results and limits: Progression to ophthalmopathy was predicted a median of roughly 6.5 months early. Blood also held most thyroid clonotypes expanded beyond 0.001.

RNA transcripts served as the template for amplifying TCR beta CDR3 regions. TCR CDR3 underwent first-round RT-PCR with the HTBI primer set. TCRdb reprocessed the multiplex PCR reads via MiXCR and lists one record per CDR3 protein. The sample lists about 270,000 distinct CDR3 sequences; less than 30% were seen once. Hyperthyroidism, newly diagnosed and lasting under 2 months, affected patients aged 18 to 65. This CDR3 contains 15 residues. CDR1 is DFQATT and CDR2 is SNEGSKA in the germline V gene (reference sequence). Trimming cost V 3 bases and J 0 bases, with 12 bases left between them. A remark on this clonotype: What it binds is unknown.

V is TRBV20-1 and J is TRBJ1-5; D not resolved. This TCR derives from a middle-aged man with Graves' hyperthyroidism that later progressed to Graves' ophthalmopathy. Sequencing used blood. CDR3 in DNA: TGCAGTGCTAGGAGCTCCGGGTATAGCAATCAGCCCCAGCATTTT. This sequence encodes CSARSSGYSNQPQHF.